This TCR beta chain is drawn from a study of beta chain features in type 1 diabetes. Overall study: Comparable age, gender and cell yields were observed in patients relative to healthy donors.

The authors sorted CD4+ naive, central memory, regulatory and stem cell-like memory cells via CD45RO/CCR7/CD25/CD127/CD95/CD27. As every portion of the isolated RNA was reverse transcribed, the sequencing read expressed TCRB transcripts. Naive, central memory and regulatory T cell samples came to a mean of approximately 3.57 million reads. This table comes from immunoSEQ multiplex PCR, and its TCRdb copy is limited to in-frame clones, with some not included. The sample has 600,000 to 650,000 clones, about 14% seen once. The specimen sequenced was naive CD4+ T cells from blood. This clonotype was obtained from a man younger than 35 in good health.

The DNA for the CDR3 is TGTGCCAGCAGCCTTCGGACAGGGGGCCGGAACACTGAAGCTTTCTTT. Its protein is CASSLRTGGRNTEAFF. V and J are TRBV14 and TRBJ1-1, with TRBD1 identical over 11 bases. After removal of 4 bases from V and 1 base from J, the junction contained 5 bases not matched to a gene. Germline CDR1 is SGHDN and CDR2 is FVKESK. This CDR3 region has 16 residues.